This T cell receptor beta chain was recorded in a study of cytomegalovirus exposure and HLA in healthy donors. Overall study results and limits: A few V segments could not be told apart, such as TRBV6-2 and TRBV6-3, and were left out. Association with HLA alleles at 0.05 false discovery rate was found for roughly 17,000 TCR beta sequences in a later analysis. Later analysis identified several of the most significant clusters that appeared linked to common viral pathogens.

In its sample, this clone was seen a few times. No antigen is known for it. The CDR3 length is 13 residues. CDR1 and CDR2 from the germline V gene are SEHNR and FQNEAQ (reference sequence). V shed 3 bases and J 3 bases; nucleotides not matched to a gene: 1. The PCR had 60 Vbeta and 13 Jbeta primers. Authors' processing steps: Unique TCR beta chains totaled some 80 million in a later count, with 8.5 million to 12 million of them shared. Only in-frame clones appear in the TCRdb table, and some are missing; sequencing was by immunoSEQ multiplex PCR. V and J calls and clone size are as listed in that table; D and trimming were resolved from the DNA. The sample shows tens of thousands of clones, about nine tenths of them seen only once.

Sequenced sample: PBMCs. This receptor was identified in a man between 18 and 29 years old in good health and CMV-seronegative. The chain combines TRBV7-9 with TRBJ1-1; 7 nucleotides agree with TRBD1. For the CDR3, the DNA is TGTGCCAGCAGCTTTACAGGGGACACTGAAGCTTTCTTT. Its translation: CASSFTGDTEAFF.